This T cell receptor beta chain was documented in a study of long-term antiretroviral therapy in people with HIV. Assay version v3.0 of immunoSEQ was used, and it was run at survey level. Produced via immunoSEQ multiplex PCR; TCRdb's table is partial and in-frame only. The table records 20,000 to 25,000 clones, 81% of them present only once. The TCR was taken from a young man with HIV. The sequencing here drew on unsorted PBMCs, taken 1.5 years after starting antiretroviral therapy.

The CDR3: CASSLIGPGELFF. CDR3 sequence (DNA): TGTGCCAGCAGCTTAATCGGGCCAGGGGAGCTGTTTTTT. The gene calls are TRBV7-2 and TRBJ2-2; the D is unclear. CDR3 size: 13 residues. With 2 bases removed from V and 8 bases from J, the gap between germline ends came to 9 bases. In germline, CDR1 is SGHTA, CDR2 FQGNSA.